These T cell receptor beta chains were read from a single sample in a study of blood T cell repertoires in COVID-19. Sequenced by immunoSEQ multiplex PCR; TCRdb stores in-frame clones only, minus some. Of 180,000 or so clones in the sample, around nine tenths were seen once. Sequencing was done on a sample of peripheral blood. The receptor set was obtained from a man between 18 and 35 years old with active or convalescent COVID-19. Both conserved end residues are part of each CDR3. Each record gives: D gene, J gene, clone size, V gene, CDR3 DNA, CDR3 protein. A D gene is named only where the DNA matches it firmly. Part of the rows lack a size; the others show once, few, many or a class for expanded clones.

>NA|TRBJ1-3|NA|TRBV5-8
TGTGCCAGCAGCTTGGTGGGGGCGGCCGGAAACACCATATATTTT
CASSLVGAAGNTIYF
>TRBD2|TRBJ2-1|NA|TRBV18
TGTGCCAGCTCAGTGACTAGCGGGATCAATGAGCAGTTCTTC
CASSVTSGINEQFF
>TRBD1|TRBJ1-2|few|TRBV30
TGTGCCTGGAGTGTACTTAGGACAGGGAATGGCTACACCTTC
CAWSVLRTGNGYTF
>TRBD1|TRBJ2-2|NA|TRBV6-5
TGTGCCAGCAGGAGGGACAGATGGACCGGGGAGCTGTTTTTT
CASRRDRWTGELFF
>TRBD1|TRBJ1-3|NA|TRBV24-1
TGTGCCACCAGTGACCCCCGGGACAGCTCTGGAAACACCATATATTTT
CATSDPRDSSGNTIYF
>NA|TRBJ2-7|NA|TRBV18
TGTGCCAGCTCACCACGCGCGAAGGGGCCAACCTACGAGCAGTACTTC
CASSPRAKGPTYEQYF
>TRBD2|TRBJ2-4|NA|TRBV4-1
TGCGCCAGCAGCCAAGTCAGACTAGCGGGCGGGGACATTCAGTACTTC
CASSQVRLAGGDIQYF
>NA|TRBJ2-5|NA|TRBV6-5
TGTGCCAGCGCTCTAGACTCGGGGGAGACCCAGTACTTC
CASALDSGETQYF
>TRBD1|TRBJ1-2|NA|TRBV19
TGTGCCAGTAGTGGGGCCGGGACAGGGTATGGCTACACCTTC
CASSGAGTGYGYTF
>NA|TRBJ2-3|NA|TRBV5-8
TGTGCCAGCAGCTTGTTGCGGAGCACAGATACGCAGTATTTT
CASSLLRSTDTQYF
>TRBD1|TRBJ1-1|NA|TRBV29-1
TGCAGCGTTGATTGGACAGGGCAGATGAACACTGAAGCTTTCTTT
CSVDWTGQMNTEAFF
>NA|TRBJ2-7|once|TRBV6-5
TGTGCCAGCAGTTTACGCTCTGCCGGTAGCTCCTACGAGCAGTACTTC
CASSLRSAGSSYEQYF
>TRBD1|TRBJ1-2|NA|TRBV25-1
TGTGCCAGCAGTGCCCGCGACAGGGTGGTTGACTATGGCTACACCTTC
CASSARDRVVDYGYTF
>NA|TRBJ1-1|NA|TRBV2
NA
CASSEDFGQGSFF
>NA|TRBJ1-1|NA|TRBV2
TGTGCCAGCTTCCCCGAGGCTCTTAACACTGAAGCTTTCTTT
CASFPEALNTEAFF
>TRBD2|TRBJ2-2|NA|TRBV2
TGTGCCAGGAAGAGGCTAGCGGGAGGCACCGGGGAGCTGTTTTTT
CARKRLAGGTGELFF
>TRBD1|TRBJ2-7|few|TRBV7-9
TGTGCCAGCAGCTCGCCGGGACAGGGGGCTGTGGCTCGCTACGAGCAGTACTTC
CASSSPGQGAVARYEQYF
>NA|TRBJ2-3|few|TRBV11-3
TGTGCCAGCAGCTTAGACGAACGGGGAAAGAAGAAGGGAGATACGCAGTATTTT
CASSLDERGKKKGDTQYF